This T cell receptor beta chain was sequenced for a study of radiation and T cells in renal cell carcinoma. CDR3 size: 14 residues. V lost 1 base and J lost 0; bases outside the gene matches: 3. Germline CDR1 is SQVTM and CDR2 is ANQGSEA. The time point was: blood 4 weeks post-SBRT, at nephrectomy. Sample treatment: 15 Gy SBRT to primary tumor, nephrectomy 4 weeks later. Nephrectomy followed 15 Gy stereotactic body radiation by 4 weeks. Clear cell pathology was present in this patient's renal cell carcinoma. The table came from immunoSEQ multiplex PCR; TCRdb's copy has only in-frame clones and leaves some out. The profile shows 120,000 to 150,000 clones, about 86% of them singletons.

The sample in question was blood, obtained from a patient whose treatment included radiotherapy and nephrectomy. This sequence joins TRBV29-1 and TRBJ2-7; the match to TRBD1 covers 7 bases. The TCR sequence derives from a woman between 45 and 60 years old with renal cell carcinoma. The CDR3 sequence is CSVEVGGSSYEQYF. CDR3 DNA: TGCAGCGTTGAAGTAGGGGGCAGCTCCTACGAGCAGTACTTC.